This TCR beta chain came from a study of control samples from healthy donors and cancer patients. Assay: immunoSEQ multiplex PCR; the TCRdb copy retains only in-frame clones and omits some. The sample lists 350,000 to 450,000 clones, roughly 90% seen once, with around 6.5% in the top ten. About this clone itself: At one boundary the junction diverges from the germline segment, which might be a read error.

The CDR3 covers 15 residues. Germline CDR1 SGHVS, CDR2 FQNEAQ. Input material: PBMCs. The TCR was taken from a man between 40 and 49 years old with head and neck cancer. The J gene is TRBJ2-1, the V gene TRBV7-8; D assignment may be TRBD1 or TRBD2 (9 bases each). In DNA form, the CDR3 reads TGTGCCAGCAGCCTAGCGGGACAGGGCTACAATGAGCAGTTCTTC. It translates to CASSLAGQGYNEQFF.